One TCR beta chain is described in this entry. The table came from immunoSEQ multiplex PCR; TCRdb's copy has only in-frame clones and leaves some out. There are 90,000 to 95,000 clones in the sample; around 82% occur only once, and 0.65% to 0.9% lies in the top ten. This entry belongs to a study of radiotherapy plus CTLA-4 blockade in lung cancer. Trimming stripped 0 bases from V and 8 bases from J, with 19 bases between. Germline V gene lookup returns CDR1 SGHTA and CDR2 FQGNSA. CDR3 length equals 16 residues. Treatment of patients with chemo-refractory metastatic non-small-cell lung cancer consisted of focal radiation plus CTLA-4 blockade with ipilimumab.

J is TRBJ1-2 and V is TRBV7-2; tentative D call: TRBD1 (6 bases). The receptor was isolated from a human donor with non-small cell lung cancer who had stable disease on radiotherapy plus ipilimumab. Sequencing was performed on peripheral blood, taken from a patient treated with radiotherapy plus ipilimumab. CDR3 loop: CASSLAKGTGPAGYTF. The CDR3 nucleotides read TGTGCCAGCAGCTTAGCGAAGGGTACAGGGCCCGCCGGCTACACCTTC.